This TCR beta chain derives from a study of Ad26.COV2.S vaccination and SARS-CoV-2 variants. Overall study: Donor was one of the participants in the Ad26.COV2.S arm of the COV1001 trial.

Treatment noted: some 20 received Ad26.COV2.S at low or high dose, single or two shots; five or six received placebo; per-sample allocation not given. The study sampled participants on day 63 after the first vaccine or placebo injection. Some clones are missing from TCRdb's copy, which holds only in-frame ones; the method was immunoSEQ multiplex PCR. The sample records about 280,000 clones, approximately 89% being singletons. Trimming removed 2 bases at V and 2 bases at J, with 6 bases between. CDR3 size: 13 residues. From germline, CDR1 is MNHNS and CDR2 SASEGT. The rearrangement joins TRBV6-1 to TRBJ1-1; no definite D call. This sample comprised peripheral blood, obtained in a trial of Ad26.COV2.S vaccine versus placebo. This receptor was identified in a person between 18 and 65 years old who received the Ad26.COV2.S COVID-19 vaccine or a placebo. CDR3 in amino acids: CASSEQENTEAFF. In nucleotides, the CDR3 is TGTGCCAGCAGTGAACAAGAAAACACTGAAGCTTTCTTT.